This T cell receptor beta chain originates from a study of blood T cell repertoires in COVID-19 (dated by TCRdb to 2020 to 2021). Background on the whole study: Samples from collaborators originated in the United States, Italy and Spain and spanned both the acute and convalescent phases of COVID-19. The repertoires were made available in a free public database intended to serve as a resource for research on the immune response to SARS-CoV-2. The sample metadata nearly always contained a de-identified subject ID, COVID-19 status, age in years and sex. Deeply sampled blood TCRbeta repertoires from subjects exposed to, actively infected with, or recovered from COVID-19 were included in the dataset. The prospective study material was composed of cDNA or gDNA derived from T cells, B-cell-depleted T cells, or PBMCs. The samples were drawn from the first 160 participants of the ongoing ImmuneRACE study and from 950 to 1,500 subjects provided by 6 global collaborators. Where available, HLA class I and class II types were obtained from metadata supplied by the sample provider rather than from assay-based typing.

Points the paper makes about the study in general: Clinical and demographic metadata were provided uncurated, with the amount varying by source and participant.

V is pruned by 4 bases and J by 7 bases, leaving 9 bases of the junction without a gene match. Per the germline V gene, LGHNA is the CDR1 and YNFKEQ is the CDR2. The CDR3, from cysteine to phenylalanine, totals 14 residues. The read is trimmed to its CDR3 DNA, 42 bases read in frame from base 1. Each collaborating institution followed its own protocols to collect whole blood in K2EDTA tubes. For TCRbeta analysis, collaborators shipped samples as frozen whole blood, isolated PBMCs, or DNA extracted from either of those sample types. TCRbeta CDR3 regions were amplified from genomic DNA by means of the immunoSEQ Assay, a bias-controlled multiplex PCR. On the study's bioinformatics: Nucleated cell counts per sample were estimated from amplification of reference gene primers within the assay. To quantify the absolute abundance of each unique TCRbeta CDR3 rearrangement, sequence reads were collapsed and filtered. For each sample, productive Simpson clonality was calculated as the square root of Simpson's diversity index across productive rearrangements. TCRdb re-hosts the immuneACCESS table, in-frame sequences only. Its copies lack some clones; in the studies checked, an unresolved V gene accounts for under half of them, and the cause for the rest is not known. V and J calls and clone size come straight from that table; D and trimming were deduced from the DNA. This sample has about 140,000 clones in its table, and under 80% of those were observed once. The top ten clones comprise approximately 14% of the sample.

A note on this clone: What antigen it recognizes has not been identified. No base quality values were provided; no much bigger clone lies one nucleotide off.

Input material: peripheral blood. Recombination linked TRBV4-2 to TRBJ1-2; TRBD1 lines up with 7 middle nucleotides. The TCR originated in a man at least 80 years old with acute or convalescent COVID-19. The CDR3 sequence is CASSPPDRIGGYTF. The DNA sequence follows: TGTGCCAGCAGCCCCCCGGACAGGATTGGTGGCTACACCTTC.